The rows below give T cell receptor beta chains drawn from one sample of a study of cytomegalovirus exposure and HLA in healthy donors. The data were produced by immunoSEQ multiplex PCR, yet TCRdb's version contains in-frame clones alone and is incomplete. In the table there are roughly 130,000 clones, about 78% of which are singletons. Sequenced: PBMCs. Receptors were obtained from a human donor in good health. The CDR3 runs from the conserved cysteine through the conserved F or W. Fields, in order: D gene, J gene, V gene, clone size, CDR3 protein, CDR3 DNA. A D gene is named only where the DNA matches it firmly. Expanded clones are given a class, and other clones once, few, many or no size at all.

TRBD1,TRBJ1-5,TRBV19,.,CASSLGQGLPNSNQPQHF,TGTGCCAGTAGTTTAGGACAGGGTCTCCCTAATAGCAATCAGCCCCAGCATTTT
.,TRBJ2-2,TRBV5-4,large,CASSSGTGELFF,TGTGCCAGCAGCTCAGGGACCGGGGAGCTGTTTTTT
.,TRBJ2-3,TRBV4-3,.,CASSQGDFHTQYF,TGCGCCAGCAGCCAAGGGGACTTCCATACGCAGTATTTT
TRBD1,TRBJ1-4,TRBV5-6,.,CASSLDRGEKLFF,TGTGCCAGCAGCTTGGACAGGGGTGAAAAACTGTTTTTT
.,TRBJ1-2,TRBV25-1,.,CASSEFGSEGYTF,TGTGCCAGCAGTGAATTTGGGAGTGAGGGCTACACCTTC
.,TRBJ2-1,TRBV5-1,.,CASSLARLANEQFF,TGCGCCAGCAGCTTGGCGAGGCTAGCCAATGAGCAGTTCTTC
.,TRBJ1-2,TRBV6-6,.,CASNGGVYGYTF,TGTGCCAGCAACGGCGGGGTCTATGGCTACACCTTC
.,TRBJ1-2,TRBV28,.,CASTPVARGPYGYTF,TGTGCCAGCACCCCCGTGGCCAGGGGCCCCTATGGCTACACCTTC
TRBD2,TRBJ2-1,TRBV5-4,once,CASSAGTSGNNEQFF,TGTGCCAGCAGCGCGGGGACTAGCGGGAACAATGAGCAGTTCTTC
.,TRBJ1-5,TRBV5-5,.,CASSLGSGGNQPQHF,TGTGCCAGCAGCTTGGGATCAGGAGGAAATCAGCCCCAGCATTTT
.,TRBJ1-2,TRBV12-5,.,CASGLGPSANYGYTF,TGTGCTAGTGGTTTGGGACCCTCAGCGAACTATGGCTACACCTTC
TRBD1,TRBJ2-5,TRBV5-1,.,CASSFGTGEYQETQYF,TGCGCCAGCAGCTTCGGGACAGGGGAGTACCAAGAGACCCAGTACTTC
.,TRBJ2-1,TRBV30,.,CAWDLRSGPYNEQFF,TGTGCCTGGGACCTTCGCAGCGGACCATACAATGAGCAGTTCTTC
.,TRBJ2-7,TRBV21-1,.,CASSKVSGVSYEQYF,TGTGCCAGCAGCAAAGTTTCAGGGGTCTCCTACGAGCAGTACTTC
.,TRBJ2-7,TRBV13,few,CASSPGAIGEQYF,TGTGCCAGCTCGCCAGGGGCAATTGGCGAGCAGTACTTC
TRBD1,TRBJ1-2,TRBV5-1,.,CASSLEGARYGYTF,TGCGCCAGCAGCTTGGAGGGGGCGCGGTATGGCTACACCTTC
TRBD2,TRBJ2-3,TRBV13,.,CASSLETAGGNPDTQYF,TGTGCCAGCAGCTTAGAGACGGCGGGAGGTAATCCAGATACGCAGTATTTT
TRBD1,TRBJ1-2,TRBV6-6,.,CASRLGQGPDYGYTF,TGTGCCAGCAGACTAGGACAGGGCCCGGACTATGGCTACACCTTC
.,TRBJ1-6,TRBV19,.,CAATRSGDPPLHF,TGTGCCGCCACCCGCAGCGGGGATCCACCCCTCCACTTT
.,TRBJ1-1,TRBV27,.,CASSFMGAGITEAFF,TGTGCCAGCAGTTTTATGGGGGCTGGGATCACTGAAGCTTTCTTT
TRBD2,TRBJ2-3,TRBV5-4,few,CASSLGLAVRTDTQYF,TGTGCCAGCAGCTTGGGACTAGCGGTGAGAACAGATACGCAGTATTTT
TRBD1,TRBJ1-2,TRBV5-1,.,CASSPTGDHGYTF,TGCGCCAGCAGTCCGACAGGGGACCACGGCTACACCTTC
TRBD2,TRBJ2-1,TRBV5-1,.,CASSGKGGGAFEQFF,TGCGCCAGCAGTGGAAAGGGCGGGGGGGCCTTTGAGCAGTTCTTC
.,TRBJ2-7,TRBV9,.,CASSLRGGYEQYF,TGTGCCAGCAGCCTCAGAGGGGGCTACGAGCAGTACTTC
TRBD2,TRBJ2-7,TRBV28,few,CASSKGGSSYEQYF,TGTGCCAGCAGTAAGGGAGGGAGCTCCTACGAGCAGTACTTC
.,TRBJ2-4,TRBV5-1,once,CASSLAGAIAKNIQYF,TGCGCCAGCAGCTTGGCAGGGGCGATAGCCAAAAACATTCAGTACTTC
TRBD2,TRBJ2-1,TRBV28,.,CASNLGTSGLNEQFF,TGTGCCAGCAACCTCGGGACTAGCGGACTTAATGAGCAGTTCTTC
.,TRBJ1-1,TRBV28,.,CASSLVRSNTEAFF,TGTGCCAGCAGTTTGGTCAGGTCGAACACTGAAGCTTTCTTT
TRBD2,TRBJ2-7,TRBV7-2,.,CASSLVASGVPYEQYF,TGTGCCAGCAGCTTAGTGGCTAGCGGGGTCCCCTACGAGCAGTACTTC
TRBD2,TRBJ2-1,TRBV28,.,CASRGVKTSGILYNEQFF,TGTGCCAGCAGGGGAGTCAAGACTAGCGGGATTCTCTACAATGAGCAGTTCTTC
TRBD2,TRBJ2-7,TRBV28,.,CASSLLLTSVSYEQYF,TGTGCCAGCAGTTTATTACTGACTAGCGTCTCCTACGAGCAGTACTTC
.,TRBJ1-1,TRBV2,.,CARGNTGNTEAFF,TGTGCCAGGGGAAATACAGGGAACACTGAAGCTTTCTTT
.,TRBJ1-1,TRBV27,.,CASSLFPGRGTEAFF,TGTGCCAGCAGTTTATTTCCAGGGAGGGGCACTGAAGCTTTCTTT
TRBD2,TRBJ2-7,TRBV2,once,CARSEPGLAGFEQYF,TGTGCCAGATCAGAGCCGGGACTAGCGGGATTCGAGCAGTACTTC
.,TRBJ2-7,TRBV28,.,CASSYLTSYEQYF,TGTGCCAGCAGTTACCTTACCTCCTACGAGCAGTACTTC
TRBD2,TRBJ2-2,TRBV5-4,.,CASSAGLALHTGELFF,TGTGCCAGCAGCGCGGGACTAGCGCTCCACACCGGGGAGCTGTTTTTT
.,TRBJ1-1,TRBV19,few,CASSIARGNTEAFF,TGTGCCAGTAGTATAGCCCGGGGGAACACTGAAGCTTTCTTT
.,TRBJ2-7,TRBV30,.,CASRGLLREQYF,TGTGCCAGCCGGGGGTTACTTCGCGAGCAGTACTTC
.,TRBJ1-1,TRBV14,once,CASSQDLGAGFWTEAFF,TGTGCCAGCAGCCAAGATTTGGGGGCAGGGTTTTGGACTGAAGCTTTCTTT
TRBD2,TRBJ2-7,TRBV29-1,.,CSASRTSGREQYF,TGCAGCGCCTCCCGGACTAGCGGGCGGGAGCAGTACTTC
TRBD2,TRBJ2-5,TRBV7-6,.,CASLPAGGLETQYF,TGTGCCAGCCTCCCAGCGGGGGGGCTCGAGACCCAGTACTTC
.,TRBJ2-4,TRBV27,.,CASSLTGAKNIQYF,TGTGCCAGCAGTTTAACCGGGGCCAAAAACATTCAGTACTTC
TRBD2,TRBJ2-2,TRBV5-4,.,CASRRAGGLAGELFF,TGTGCCAGCAGAAGAGCGGGGGGGCTCGCCGGGGAGCTGTTTTTT
.,TRBJ2-7,TRBV11-2,.,CASSLRFRGGEQYF,TGTGCCAGCAGCTTACGTTTCAGGGGTGGCGAGCAGTACTTC
.,TRBJ1-4,TRBV7-9,.,CASSPQSFNEKLFF,TGTGCCAGCAGCCCACAAAGTTTTAATGAAAAACTGTTTTTT
TRBD2,TRBJ2-7,TRBV19,.,CASRSPGTSDYEQYF,TGTGCCAGTAGATCCCCCGGGACTAGCGACTACGAGCAGTACTTC